A selection of T cell receptor beta chains follows, all from one sample in a study of cytomegalovirus exposure and HLA in healthy donors. Only in-frame clones appear in the TCRdb table, and some are missing; sequencing was by immunoSEQ multiplex PCR. The data contain under 200,000 clones, around 80% of them seen just once; the ten biggest clones take up under 4.5%. Sequencing was done on a sample of PBMCs. Source of these receptors: a woman in her twenties or thirties in good health and CMV-seropositive. CDR3s include the opening cysteine and the closing phenylalanine or tryptophan. Fields, in order: D gene, J gene, V gene, clone size, CDR3 protein, CDR3 DNA. D genes are given only for firm matches. Part of the rows lack a size; the others show once, few, many or a class for expanded clones.

>.|TRBJ1-5|TRBV30|.
CAWSIPGGQANQPQHF
TGTGCCTGGAGTATCCCCGGCGGGCAGGCCAATCAGCCCCAGCATTTT
>.|TRBJ1-2|TRBV13|.
CASSLLAGTYGYTF
TGTGCCAGCAGCTTACTAGCGGGGACCTATGGCTACACCTTC
>.|TRBJ2-1|TRBV4-3|few
CASSQGGTGVSGGGKSKFF
TGCGCCAGCAGCCAAGGAGGGACAGGGGTCAGCGGGGGGGGAAAGTCGAAGTTCTTC
>.|TRBJ1-1|TRBV11-2|.
CASSKRDGRGNTEAFF
TGTGCCAGCAGCAAGAGGGACGGGCGGGGGAACACTGAAGCTTTCTTT
>TRBD2|TRBJ2-1|TRBV9|.
CASSVAELAGGGEQFF
TGTGCCAGCAGCGTAGCGGAACTAGCGGGAGGAGGGGAGCAGTTCTTC
>.|TRBJ2-5|TRBV28|.
CASSSGQTETQYF
TGTGCCAGCAGTTCAGGACAGACAGAGACCCAGTACTTC
>TRBD2|TRBJ2-1|TRBV7-9|.
CASSLTSGGLNEQFF
TGTGCCAGCAGCCTAACTAGCGGGGGCCTCAATGAGCAGTTCTTC
>.|TRBJ2-5|TRBV27|.
CASSLRALASGGETQYF
TGTGCCAGCAGTTTAAGGGCCCTAGCGTCAGGGGGTGAGACCCAGTACTTC
>.|TRBJ1-3|TRBV5-6|.
CASSPDFSGNTIYF
TGTGCCAGCAGCCCGGACTTCTCTGGAAACACCATATATTTT
>.|TRBJ2-3|TRBV4-3|.
CASSLMGGNTDTQYF
TGCGCCAGCAGCCTCATGGGGGGAAACACAGATACGCAGTATTTT
>.|TRBJ1-4|TRBV2|.
CASTKRGGLIEKLFF
TGTGCCAGCACCAAACGGGGAGGTTTAATTGAAAAACTGTTTTTT
>.|TRBJ1-1|TRBV5-1|.
CASSLAKSEGGAFF
TGCGCCAGCAGCTTGGCCAAGTCGGAGGGTGGAGCTTTCTTT
>.|TRBJ2-3|TRBV7-9|.
CASQGDTQYF
TGTGCCAGCCAGGGAGATACGCAGTATTTT
>TRBD1|TRBJ1-6|TRBV10-2|.
CASSGEVVGQGVILPLHF
TGCGCCAGCAGTGGGGAGGTAGTTGGCCAGGGGGTAATCCTGCCCCTCCACTTT
>.|TRBJ1-1|TRBV5-8|.
CASSSTQGETMNTEAFF
TGTGCCAGCAGCTCGACACAGGGCGAAACTATGAACACTGAAGCTTTCTTT
>TRBD2|TRBJ2-1|TRBV5-8|.
CASSLPGLAGNEQFF
TGTGCCAGCAGCTTGCCGGGACTAGCGGGAAATGAGCAGTTCTTC
>TRBD1|TRBJ1-4|TRBV10-3|.
CAIKEDGGQGSTNEKLFF
TGTGCCATCAAAGAAGATGGGGGACAGGGTTCAACTAATGAAAAACTGTTTTTT
>TRBD2|TRBJ2-1|TRBV27|.
CASTPAGGYNEQFF
TGTGCCAGCACTCCAGCGGGAGGCTACAATGAGCAGTTCTTC
>.|TRBJ2-7|TRBV27|.
CASSFSGGSYEQYF
TGTGCCAGCAGTTTTTCAGGGGGGAGCTACGAGCAGTACTTC
>.|TRBJ2-7|TRBV5-1|.
CASSSKLRTDLLTYEQYF
TGCGCCAGCAGCTCGAAACTCCGGACAGACCTACTAACCTACGAGCAGTACTTC
>TRBD1|TRBJ1-6|TRBV11-2|.
CASSPTRQGHNSPLHF
TGTGCCAGCAGCCCGACCCGACAGGGCCATAATTCACCCCTCCACTTT
>.|TRBJ2-5|TRBV15|once
CATSRTGETQYF
TGTGCCACCAGCAGGACGGGGGAGACCCAGTACTTC
>TRBD1|TRBJ1-1|TRBV23-1|.
CASSQSPRTGGRSTEAFF
TGCGCCAGCAGTCAATCCCCTCGGACAGGGGGTAGGAGCACTGAAGCTTTCTTT
>TRBD2|TRBJ2-3|TRBV5-4|.
CATLPSGGRTDTQYF
TGTGCCACCCTACCTAGCGGGGGGCGAACAGATACGCAGTATTTT
>.|TRBJ1-1|TRBV27|few
CASSSYWQTKGGPNTEAFF
TGTGCCAGCAGTTCCTACTGGCAAACCAAAGGGGGACCGAACACTGAAGCTTTCTTT
>TRBD2|TRBJ2-1|TRBV6-4|.
CASSALAGGNEQFF
TGTGCCAGCAGTGCCCTGGCGGGAGGGAATGAGCAGTTCTTC
>.|TRBJ2-7|TRBV25-1|once
CASRVPGQGPHF
TGTGCCAGCAGAGTTCCAGGGCAGGGGCCTCACTTC
>TRBD2|TRBJ2-1|TRBV5-1|.
CASSLTSGGINEQFF
TGCGCCAGCAGCTTGACTAGCGGGGGTATTAATGAGCAGTTCTTC
>.|TRBJ1-1|TRBV29-1|.
CSVRKRGFTEAFF
TGCAGCGTACGAAAGCGGGGGTTCACTGAAGCTTTCTTT
>.|TRBJ1-4|TRBV4-2|.
CASSQSTGSNEKLFF
TGTGCCAGCAGCCAGTCAACAGGGTCTAATGAAAAACTGTTTTTT
>TRBD1|TRBJ1-5|TRBV19|.
CASSGQGGNQPQHF
TGTGCCAGTTCAGGACAGGGGGGCAATCAGCCCCAGCATTTT
>TRBD1|TRBJ1-2|TRBV6-5|few
CASTRGDRDGYTF
TGTGCCAGCACCAGAGGTGACAGGGATGGCTACACCTTC
>TRBD1|TRBJ2-2|TRBV4-1|.
CASSHLTGLDTGELFF
TGCGCCAGCAGCCACCTGACAGGGCTGGACACCGGGGAGCTGTTTTTT
>.|TRBJ2-5|TRBV7-7|.
CASSLVASGQETQYF
TGTGCCAGCAGCTTAGTAGCCAGCGGCCAAGAGACCCAGTACTTC
>TRBD2|TRBJ2-7|TRBV27|.
CASSLSSGSLYEQYF
TGTGCCAGCAGTTTATCCAGCGGGAGCCTCTACGAGCAGTACTTC
>.|TRBJ2-3|TRBV29-1|.
CSVRTDSDTQYF
TGCAGCGTTAGGACGGACTCAGATACGCAGTATTTT
>.|TRBJ1-2|TRBV7-8|.
CASSPLRQALYGYTF
TGTGCCAGCAGCCCCCTCCGACAGGCACTTTATGGCTACACCTTC
>TRBD2|TRBJ2-7|TRBV6-5|.
CASSYREGLPYEQYF
TGTGCCAGCAGTTACCGGGAGGGTCTGCCCTACGAGCAGTACTTC
>TRBD1|TRBJ1-1|TRBV4-3|few
CASSQDRTGPSNTEAFF
TGCGCCAGCAGCCAAGATAGGACAGGCCCATCGAACACTGAAGCTTTCTTT
>.|TRBJ2-2|TRBV9|few
CASSVRTGELFF
TGTGCCAGCAGCGTCCGGACCGGGGAGCTGTTTTTT
>.|TRBJ2-7|TRBV9|few
CASSPWTDSYEQYF
TGTGCCAGCAGCCCCTGGACAGATTCTTACGAGCAGTACTTC
>TRBD1|TRBJ2-7|TRBV27|few
CASSLSMGRGLLGQYF
TGTGCCAGCAGTTTATCGATGGGCAGGGGGCTTCTCGGGCAGTACTTC
>TRBD2|TRBJ2-7|TRBV19|.
CASSDGTSGVQQYF
TGTGCCAGTAGTGATGGGACTAGCGGAGTTCAGCAGTACTTC
>.|TRBJ2-1|TRBV18|few
CASSPPASNEQFF
TGTGCCAGCTCACCACCAGCGAGCAATGAGCAGTTCTTC
>.|TRBJ2-1|TRBV6-4|.
CASSDGVAGTYNEQFF
TGTGCCAGCAGTGACGGGGTGGCGGGAACCTACAATGAGCAGTTCTTC
>.|TRBJ1-4|TRBV7-9|.
CASSLVGSTEKLFF
TGTGCCAGCAGCTTAGTCGGGTCCACCGAAAAACTGTTTTTT
>TRBD1|TRBJ1-3|TRBV6-1|few
CASSGTEGNTIYF
TGTGCCAGCAGCGGGACAGAGGGAAACACCATATATTTT
>TRBD2|TRBJ2-1|TRBV30|.
CAWSIQSGSSYNEQFF
TGTGCCTGGAGTATCCAGAGCGGGAGTTCCTACAATGAGCAGTTCTTC
>.|TRBJ1-1|TRBV7-8|once
CASTPGAGAEAFF
TGTGCCAGCACCCCCGGGGCGGGGGCTGAAGCTTTCTTT
>.|TRBJ2-2|TRBV6-1|.
CASIGGRTGELFF
TGTGCCAGCATCGGGGGTCGTACCGGGGAGCTGTTTTTT
>TRBD1|TRBJ1-5|TRBV4-1|.
CASSHPRQGVQPQHF
TGCGCCAGCAGCCATCCCAGACAGGGGGTTCAGCCCCAGCATTTT
>TRBD1|TRBJ2-7|TRBV7-2|.
CASSAGQAGEQYF
TGTGCCAGCAGCGCCGGACAGGCCGGAGAGCAGTACTTC
>TRBD1|TRBJ1-1|TRBV6-1|.
CASSRTGAMNTEAFF
TGTGCCAGCAGTAGGACAGGGGCGATGAACACTGAAGCTTTCTTT
>TRBD1|TRBJ1-5|TRBV6-6|.
CASSGQDSNQPQHF
TGTGCCAGCAGTGGACAGGATAGCAATCAGCCCCAGCATTTT
>TRBD2|TRBJ2-1|TRBV7-6|.
CASSLRLAGGPGNEQFF
TGTGCCAGCAGCTTGAGATTAGCGGGAGGGCCCGGCAATGAGCAGTTCTTC
>.|TRBJ1-1|TRBV10-1|.
CASRGGGACTEAFF
TGCGCCAGCAGGGGGGGAGGGGCGTGCACTGAAGCTTTCTTT
>.|TRBJ2-2|TRBV5-1|.
CASSLVDRNTGELFF
TGCGCCAGCAGCTTGGTAGACAGGAACACCGGGGAGCTGTTTTTT
>.|TRBJ2-7|TRBV19|few
CAPWSTYEQYF
TGTGCTCCATGGAGTACCTACGAGCAGTACTTC